These T cell receptor beta chains were read from a single sample in a study of CXCR3-negative and CXCR3-positive naive CD8 T cells. From the 5' RACE reads, TCRdb lists one entry per CDR3 protein and no DNA. The listing contains about 28,000 distinct CDR3 sequences. The sample consisted of memory CD8+ T cells from blood. Receptors originate from a human donor in good health. Some clones in this sample may be carry-over from other donors' samples. CDR3s include the opening cysteine and the closing phenylalanine or tryptophan. The size of a clone is reported for some rows only, either as once, few or many, or as a class for expanded clones.

abundance: medium-sized; v_gene: TRBV7-6; j_gene: TRBJ2-7; CDR3aa: CASSSGQGLHEQYF
abundance: NA; v_gene: TRBV4-3; j_gene: TRBJ2-5; CDR3aa: CASSQDSQVEETQYF
abundance: NA; v_gene: TRBV12-2; j_gene: TRBJ2-1; CDR3aa: CASRSRVPGLAGGGQGREQFF
abundance: NA; v_gene: TRBV28; j_gene: TRBJ2-1; CDR3aa: CASRPPVGSYNEQFF
abundance: NA; v_gene: TRBV11-2; j_gene: TRBJ2-7; CDR3aa: CASSLDPASEQYF
abundance: NA; v_gene: TRBV3-1; j_gene: TRBJ1-5; CDR3aa: CASSLRGDYSNQPQHF
abundance: NA; v_gene: TRBV29-1; j_gene: TRBJ2-3; CDR3aa: CSVLDRDTDTLYF
abundance: NA; v_gene: TRBV7-2; j_gene: TRBJ2-7; CDR3aa: CASSLWQTTTDEQYF
abundance: NA; v_gene: TRBV7-9; j_gene: TRBJ2-7; CDR3aa: CASTRGAYEQYF
abundance: NA; v_gene: TRBV7-2; j_gene: TRBJ2-2; CDR3aa: CASCVLAGSDYTGELFF
abundance: NA; v_gene: TRBV7-8; j_gene: TRBJ1-2; CDR3aa: CASSLDGVGYTF
abundance: NA; v_gene: TRBV4-3; j_gene: TRBJ2-5; CDR3aa: CASSQVSGGAWETQYF
abundance: NA; v_gene: TRBV25-1; j_gene: TRBJ1-5; CDR3aa: CASSELAGPQPQHF
abundance: NA; v_gene: TRBV7-6; j_gene: TRBJ2-1; CDR3aa: CASSYSGGAYNEQFF
abundance: NA; v_gene: TRBV5-1; j_gene: TRBJ2-7; CDR3aa: CASSLYTGSYEQYF
abundance: NA; v_gene: TRBV7-9; j_gene: TRBJ2-5; CDR3aa: CASRGAGQETQYF
abundance: NA; v_gene: TRBV5-1; j_gene: TRBJ2-7; CDR3aa: CASSWTGPSYEQYF
abundance: NA; v_gene: TRBV6-5; j_gene: TRBJ2-1; CDR3aa: CASSYSIGSGSNDEQFF
abundance: NA; v_gene: TRBV7-9; j_gene: TRBJ2-1; CDR3aa: CASSQGQGLYNEQFF
abundance: NA; v_gene: TRBV7-8; j_gene: TRBJ2-7; CDR3aa: CASSLVVGSSYEQYF
abundance: NA; v_gene: TRBV6-2/TRBV6-3; j_gene: TRBJ2-7; CDR3aa: CASSYGTGAYEQYF
abundance: NA; v_gene: TRBV27; j_gene: TRBJ2-6; CDR3aa: CASSKKQGYGANVLTF
abundance: medium-sized; v_gene: TRBV24-1; j_gene: TRBJ2-1; CDR3aa: CATSDLVNGEQFF
abundance: NA; v_gene: TRBV10-3; j_gene: TRBJ2-5; CDR3aa: CAIRFNWYQETQYF
abundance: NA; v_gene: TRBV12-3/TRBV12-4; j_gene: TRBJ1-3; CDR3aa: CASSRTGDGGNTIYF
abundance: NA; v_gene: TRBV21-1; j_gene: TRBJ1-2; CDR3aa: CASSKDWSLTNYGYTF
abundance: NA; v_gene: TRBV7-2; j_gene: TRBJ2-7; CDR3aa: CASRVGGYEQYF